This passage covers 4 T cell receptor beta chains from one sample sequenced in a study of shared clonotypes between healthy human individuals. The assay was immunoSEQ multiplex PCR, and TCRdb's table has in-frame clones only and misses some. Of 2 million to 2.5 million clones listed, 85% to 95% were seen once; the top ten hold 0.35% to 0.45%. Sequencing used naive CD4+ T cells from PBMCs. Regarding subset: CD45RA+ positively selected. The receptors were gathered from a man aged 18 to 29 in good health. Some clones in this sample may be carry-over from other donors' samples.

The chain employs TRBV28 and TRBJ2-5, with 7 bases that match TRBD1. In germline, CDR1 is MDHEN, CDR2 SYDVKM. This CDR3 contains 15 residues. The V and J ends lost 6 bases and 3 bases, in that order; junction bases with no gene match: 10. In DNA, the CDR3 is TGTGCCAGCAGACTTCCGGGACAGCAAAAAGAGACCCAGTACTTC. Translation gives CASRLPGQQKETQYF.

J is TRBJ1-1 and V is TRBV28, with TRBD1 matching 9 bases. This CDR3 is built from 12 residues. Losses at the gene ends were 6 bases for V and 7 bases for J; bases not matched to a gene: 3. Germline V gene sequence: CDR1 MDHEN, CDR2 SYDVKM. This CDR3 reads CASSETGGEAFF. CDR3 DNA: TGTGCCAGCAGCGAGACAGGGGGTGAAGCTTTCTTT.

This clone was detected only once. Other DNA sequences within the sample encode an identical CDR3. The gene calls are TRBV11-2 and TRBJ2-7; D is possibly TRBD1 (6 bases). Germline V gene sequence: CDR1 SGHAT, CDR2 FQNNGV. The CDR3 is 13 residues long. V dropped 5 bases and J dropped 2 bases, with 10 bases sitting between them. This CDR3 reads CASSPGQTYEQYF. The CDR3 nucleotides are TGTGCCAGCAGCCCCGGACAGACCTACGAGCAGTACTTC. The full variable domain, in which reference TRBV11-2 and TRBJ2-7 provide the parts outside the CDR3, is EAGVAQSPRYKIIEKRQSVAFWCNPISGHATLYWYQQILGQGPKLLIQFQNNGVVDDSQLPKDRFSAERLKGVDSTLKIQPAKLEDSAVYLCASSPGQTYEQYFGPGTRLTVT.

The rearrangement uses TRBV25-1 and TRBJ1-1, with D uncertain. In germline, CDR1 is MGHDK, CDR2 SYGVNS. There are 14 residues in the CDR3. Between the trimmed V and J ends, which lost 6 bases and 8 bases, there was a span of 19 bases. The CDR3 reads CASRTWAGSGEAFF. CDR3 nucleotide sequence: TGTGCCAGCAGAACCTGGGCGGGATCGGGGGAAGCTTTCTTT.